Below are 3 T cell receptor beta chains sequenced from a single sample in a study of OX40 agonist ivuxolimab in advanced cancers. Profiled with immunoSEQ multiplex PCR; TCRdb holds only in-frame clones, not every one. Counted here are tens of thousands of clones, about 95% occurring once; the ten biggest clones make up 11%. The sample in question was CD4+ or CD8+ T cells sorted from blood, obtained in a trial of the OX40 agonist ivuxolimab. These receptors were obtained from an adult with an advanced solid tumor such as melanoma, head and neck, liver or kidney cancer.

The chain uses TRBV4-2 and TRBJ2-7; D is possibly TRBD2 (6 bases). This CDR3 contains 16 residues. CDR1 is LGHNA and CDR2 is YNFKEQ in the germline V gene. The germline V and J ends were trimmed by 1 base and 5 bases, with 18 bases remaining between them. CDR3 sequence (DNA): TGTGCCAGCAGCCAAGCCCCGGGAGCAAAGAGCCACGAGCAGTACTTC. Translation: CASSQAPGAKSHEQYF.

The CDR3 spells CASSSGQGTQPQHF. CDR3 bases: TGTGCCAGCAGCTCAGGACAGGGAACTCAGCCCCAGCATTTT. The V call is TRBV7-9, the J call TRBJ1-5; 8 positions match TRBD1. The J segment lost 6 bases and the V segment lost 4 bases, leaving 5 bases of the junction unmatched. Germline loops: CDR1 SEHNR, CDR2 FQNEAQ (reference sequence). This CDR3 is built from 14 residues. The full variable domain, its missing parts supplied by reference TRBV7-9 and TRBJ1-5, is DTGVSQNPRHKITKRGQNVTFRCDPISEHNRLYWYRQTLGQGPEFLTYFQNEAQLEKSRLLSDRFSAERPKGSFSTLEIQRTEQGDSAMYLCASSSGQGTQPQHFGDGTRLSIL.

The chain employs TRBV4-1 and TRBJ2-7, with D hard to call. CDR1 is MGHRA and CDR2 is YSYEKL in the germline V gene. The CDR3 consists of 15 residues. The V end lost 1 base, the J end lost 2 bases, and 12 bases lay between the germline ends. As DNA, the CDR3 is TGCGCCAGCAGCCAAGTTGAGTTCTCAGCCTACGAGCAGTACTTC. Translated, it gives CASSQVEFSAYEQYF.